Detailed here is one T cell receptor (beta chain). Germline CDR1 reads MNHEY; CDR2 reads SVGEGT. Trimming removed 5 bases from V and 0 bases from J, with 18 bases in between. The CDR3 is made up of 17 amino acids. The sample originates from a study of blood T cell repertoires in COVID-19. Overall study context: COVID-19 samples from acute and convalescent phases originated in the United States, Italy and Spain. PBMCs, B-cell-depleted T cells, or T cells were the source of the cDNA or gDNA that made up the material.

In the authors' methods: Estimates of nucleated cell counts were drawn from the amplification of reference gene primers. TCRdb keeps only in-frame clones here, not all; method: immunoSEQ multiplex PCR. The V and J calls and clone size were taken over from that table, and D and trimming were inferred from the DNA. The table lists approximately 250,000 clones, about 82% of them singletons. The Seattle patients joined while their infection was active and were tracked longitudinally afterward. Sequencing was carried out using peripheral blood. This sequence originates from a man aged 45 to 65 with COVID-19, enrolled during active disease. V usage is TRBV6-2 or TRBV6-3 and J usage is TRBJ2-3; maybe TRBD2 (5 bases). The CDR3 DNA follows: TGTGCCAGCAGTACTCGCGGGTGGGGATATAGCACAGATACGCAGTATTTT. Translated, it gives CASSTRGWGYSTDTQYF.